These 30 T cell receptor beta chains came from one sample sequenced in a study of T cells in Graves' hyperthyroidism and ophthalmopathy. Amplified TCR beta CDR3 regions derived from RNA transcripts. The primer set for the first-round RT-PCR of the TCR CDR3 was HTBI. TCRdb called the multiplex PCR reads again in MiXCR, with one record for every CDR3 protein. The repertoire holds some 200,000 distinct CDR3 sequences, with approximately 16% as singletons. Sequenced: blood. The receptors derive from a woman aged 45 to 65 with Graves' hyperthyroidism.

This clonotype was counted many times. V is TRBV5-1 and J is TRBJ1-1; D is perhaps TRBD1 (6 bases). Deletions cut 5 bases from V and 3 bases from J, with 14 bases between. Germline-derived CDR1 and CDR2 are SGHRS and YFSETQ. The CDR3 runs to 14 residues. The DNA of the CDR3 is TGCGCCAGCAGTTCTCAGGGGCGCGACACTGAAGCTTTCTTT. Protein sequence: CASSSQGRDTEAFF.

This clonotype has just a few counts. The CDR3 bases are TGTGCCTGGAACGTTGGGACAGGGTTGTTGAATTCACCCCTCCACTTT. Its translation is CAWNVGTGLLNSPLHF. The chain recombines TRBV30 with TRBJ1-6, with 9 bases matching TRBD1. Germline assignment: CDR1 GTSNPN and CDR2 SVGIG (reference sequence). V dropped 4 bases and J dropped 7; count of bases not matched to a gene: 11. The CDR3 consists of 16 residues.

This clonotype was seen ten or more times. The rearrangement joins TRBV7-8 to TRBJ2-2, with 7 bases that match TRBD1. This CDR3 has 14 amino acids. V gave up 10 bases and J gave up 5 bases; unmatched junction bases: 10. The germline gives CDR1 SGHVS, CDR2 FQNEAQ. The CDR3 sequence is CAKYRQGETGELFF. The CDR3, as DNA: TGTGCCAAATACCGACAGGGCGAAACCGGGGAGCTGTTTTTT.

This clonotype was detected ten times or more. The V gene is TRBV28, the J gene TRBJ2-5; the match to TRBD1 covers 8 bases. Losses at the gene ends were 1 base for V and 0 bases for J; bases not matched to a gene: 7. In germline, CDR1 is MDHEN, CDR2 SYDVKM. The CDR3 has 17 amino acids. The CDR3 nucleotides read TGTGCCAGCAGTTTATTAGGGACAGGAGTGTACCAAGAGACCCAGTACTTC. Translated, it gives CASSLLGTGVYQETQYF.

The chain carries TRBV20-1 and TRBJ1-1; the match to TRBD1 covers 9 bases. V shed 3 bases and J 13 bases; nucleotides not matched to a gene: 9. This CDR3 is 12 amino acids long. Germline loops: CDR1 DFQATT, CDR2 SNEGSKA (reference sequence). The CDR3 loop is CSASTGTGYDFF. CDR3 DNA sequence: TGCAGTGCTAGCACCGGGACAGGGTACGATTTCTTT.

This clonotype was seen repeatedly, ten times or more. The chain employs TRBV11-1 and TRBJ2-3; TRBD1 matches 7 bases. The CDR3 runs to 16 residues. The V gene's germline CDR1 is SGHAT and CDR2 FQDESV (reference sequence). V lost 3 bases to trimming and J lost 2 bases; unmatched junction nucleotides: 8. The CDR3 DNA reads TGTGCCAGCAGCTTTTTTCGGGACAGTGTCACAGATACGCAGTATTTT. It codes for CASSFFRDSVTDTQYF.

Ten or more counts support this clonotype. The V call is TRBV12-5, the J call TRBJ2-7, with D hard to call. V was shortened by 5 bases and J by 7 bases, with 12 bases between the two germline ends. The germline V gene has CDR1 LGHNT and CDR2 FRNRAP. The CDR3 has 12 amino acids. CDR3 in amino acids: CASGPPQGEQYF. For the CDR3, the DNA is TGTGCTAGTGGTCCCCCCCAAGGGGAGCAGTACTTC. Filled out from reference TRBV12-5 and TRBJ2-7, the complete variable domain reads DARVTQTPRHKVTEMGQEVTMRCQPILGHNTVFWYRQTMMQGLELLAYFRNRAPLDDSGMPKDRFSAEMPDATLATLKIQPSEPRDSAVYFCASGPPQGEQYFGPGTRLTVT.

This clonotype has more than one count but fewer than ten. V and J are TRBV20-1 and TRBJ2-1, with a tentative D call TRBD1 (5 bases). The V end lost 0 bases, the J end lost 4 bases, and 16 bases lay between the germline ends. Per germline, CDR1 DFQATT and CDR2 SNEGSKA (reference sequence). The CDR3 totals 16 residues. The CDR3 loop reads CSARDWGRETYNEQFF. In DNA, the CDR3 is TGCAGTGCTAGAGATTGGGGCAGGGAAACGTACAATGAGCAGTTCTTC.

Many counts were recorded for this clonotype. The chain joins TRBV2 to TRBJ1-2; D gene unclear. CDR1 and CDR2 (germline): SNHLY, FYNNEI. V was cut by 1 base and J by 1 base, with 4 bases left in between. This CDR3 is 13 amino acids long. Here the CDR3 reads CASSEGSNYGYTF. The CDR3 nucleotides are TGTGCCAGCAGTGAAGGCAGTAACTATGGCTACACCTTC.

Ten or more counts support this clonotype. J is TRBJ2-5 and V is TRBV6-6; no reliable D call. The V and J ends lost 2 bases and 2 bases respectively, with 9 bases between them. Germline V gene data show CDR1 as MNHNY and CDR2 as SVGAGI (reference sequence). The CDR3 contains 14 residues. CDR3 nucleotide sequence: TGTGCCAGCAGTTACCCGGTTACTCAAGAGACCCAGTACTTC. Its translation is CASSYPVTQETQYF.

The gene calls are TRBV19 and TRBJ1-5; D call uncertain. V was pared by 5 bases and J by 7 bases, with 24 bases between. The CDR3 covers 17 residues. Per germline, CDR1 LNHDA and CDR2 SQIVND (reference sequence). CDR3 coding DNA: TGTGCCAGTAGTCCCGGGAGTACGAGGGCTTCGGGACAGCCCCAGCATTTT. Translated, it gives CASSPGSTRASGQPQHF.

The chain links TRBV7-6 to TRBJ1-4; 9 bases agree with TRBD1. The CDR3 totals 15 residues. V gave up 2 bases and J gave up 7 bases; unmatched junction bases: 5. Per the germline V gene, CDR1 is SGHVS and CDR2 is FNYEAQ. The CDR3 nucleotides are TGTGCCAGCAGCTTATTCGGGACAGGGTCTGAAAAACTGTTTTTT. Translated, it gives CASSLFGTGSEKLFF.

The rearrangement joins TRBV5-5 to TRBJ2-2, with 7 nucleotides matching TRBD2. CDR1 and CDR2 from the germline V gene are SGHKS and YYEKEE (reference sequence). The V segment lost 0 bases and the J segment 3 bases; nucleotides outside the gene matches: 8. The CDR3 consists of 17 residues. CDR3 sequence (DNA): TGTGCCAGCAGCTTGGTCTGGGTTCTAGCGGACACCGGGGAGCTGTTTTTT. This encodes CASSLVWVLADTGELFF.

This clonotype was counted ten times or more. The rearrangement links TRBV9 to TRBJ1-1; 8 bases match TRBD1. CDR3 length equals 17 residues. Germline CDR1 and CDR2: SGDLS and YYNGEE. Losses at the gene ends were 4 bases for V and 5 bases for J; bases not matched to a gene: 16. The CDR3 DNA is TGTGCCAGCAGCCCCATCCCCCCGGACAGGGCGGGAACTGAAGCTTTCTTT. Its translation: CASSPIPPDRAGTEAFF.

This clonotype has at least ten counts. This chain links TRBV12-3 or TRBV12-4 with TRBJ2-1; D is perhaps TRBD1 or TRBD2 (6 bases each). Trimming stripped 3 bases from V and 4 bases from J, with 13 bases between. The CDR3 covers 15 residues. CDR3 region: CASSLAGHPYNEQFF. CDR3 bases: TGTGCCAGCAGTTTGGCGGGACACCCGTACAATGAGCAGTTCTTC.

CDR3 coding DNA: TGTGCCAGCAGAGAAGGGACTAGCGGGAGTGGTGAGCAGTTCTTC. It specifies CASREGTSGSGEQFF. The chain couples TRBV28 to TRBJ2-1; TRBD2 matches 14 bases. Germline CDR1 MDHEN, CDR2 SYDVKM. This CDR3 contains 15 residues. Trimming took 6 bases from V and 9 from J; bases not matched to a gene: 7. The full variable domain, completed using reference TRBV28 and TRBJ2-1, is DVKVTQSSRYLVKRTGEKVFLECVQDMDHENMFWYRQDPGLGLRLIYFSYDVKMKEKGDIPEGYSVSREKKERFSLILESASTNQTSMYLCASREGTSGSGEQFFGPGTRLTVL.

In this sample, this clonotype turned up a few times. The chain has TRBV5-1 and TRBJ2-2; D not certain. CDR3 length: 13 amino acids. In germline, CDR1 is SGHRS, CDR2 YFSETQ. V was pared by 4 bases and J by 2 bases, with 6 bases between. DNA of the CDR3: TGCGCCAGCAGCCCCGAAAACACCGGGGAGCTGTTTTTT. This encodes CASSPENTGELFF. Drawing the rest from reference TRBV5-1 and TRBJ2-2, the complete variable domain is KAGVTQTPRYLIKTRGQQVTLSCSPISGHRSVSWYQQTPGQGLQFLFEYFSETQRNKGNFPGRFSGRQFSNSRSEMNVSTLELGDSALYLCASSPENTGELFFGEGSRLTVL.

Concerning this clonotype: A much bigger clone sits one base away, suggesting this may be a read error. V usage is TRBV11-2 and J usage is TRBJ1-1; tentative D call: TRBD1 (5 bases). Deletions cut 1 base from V and 1 base from J, with 13 bases between. The CDR3 runs 16 residues. Germline assignment: CDR1 SGHAT and CDR2 FQNNGV. The CDR3, as DNA: TGTGCCAGCAGCTTAGTGCCAGGGCGGGCGAACACTGAAGCTTTCTTT. It specifies CASSLVPGRANTEAFF. Full variable domain (rest looked up from reference TRBV11-2 and TRBJ1-1): EAGVAQSPRYKIIEKRQSVAFWCNPISGHATLYWYQQILGQGPKLLIQFQNNGVVDDSQLPKDRFSAERLKGVDSTLKIQPAKLEDSAVYLCASSLVPGRANTEAFFGQGTRLTVV.

This clonotype turned up a few times. The chain is built from TRBV6-1 and TRBJ2-7; 9 bases are shared with TRBD1. CDR3 size: 12 residues. The junction had 6 bases not matched to a gene; V was cut back by 6 bases and J by 9 bases. CDR1 MNHNS and CDR2 SASEGT come from the germline V gene. CDR3 sequence: CASRSQGAGQYF. The CDR3 DNA reads as TGTGCCAGCAGGTCACAGGGGGCCGGGCAGTACTTC.

This clonotype was detected many times. The J gene is TRBJ2-1, the V gene TRBV3-1, with TRBD2 as a possible D gene (6 bases). The CDR3 consists of 14 residues. The V gene's germline CDR1 is LGHDT and CDR2 YNNKEL (reference sequence). Deletions cut 3 bases from V and 7 bases from J, with 13 bases between. This CDR3 is CASSQTRNGNEQFF. The CDR3 nucleotides are TGTGCCAGCAGCCAGACTAGAAATGGGAATGAGCAGTTCTTC.

This clonotype was counted ten times or more. The chain couples TRBV30 to TRBJ2-1; 13 bases match TRBD2. V lost 2 bases and J lost 6; bases outside the gene matches: 10. Germline-derived CDR1 and CDR2 are GTSNPN and SVGIG (reference sequence). The CDR3 length is 17 residues. The CDR3 here is CAWSPLLAGGPRNEQFF. Written as DNA, the CDR3 is TGTGCCTGGAGTCCGTTACTAGCGGGAGGGCCGCGCAATGAGCAGTTCTTC.

This clonotype was counted only a few times. The chain employs TRBV7-8 and TRBJ2-2; TRBD2 matches at 9 bases. The germline CDR1 and CDR2 sequences are SGHVS and FQNEAQ. This CDR3 is built from 17 residues. After removal of 5 bases from V and 4 bases from J, the junction contained 11 bases not matched to a gene. CDR3 sequence reads: CASSRWGGRASTGELFF. CDR3 DNA sequence: TGTGCCAGCAGCCGTTGGGGCGGGAGGGCGAGCACCGGGGAGCTGTTTTTT.

On this clonotype itself: A much larger clone is a single base away; this may be a read error. The rearrangement joins TRBV9 to TRBJ2-5; D unresolved. The J call may be mistaken, given a closer DNA end match to TRBJ2-1. CDR1 and CDR2 from the germline V gene are SGDLS and YYNGEE. The CDR3 is made up of 14 amino acids. The CDR3 DNA reads as TGTGCCAGCAGCCTCAGCGCCGACAAAGAGACCCAGTTCTTC. Translating it yields CASSLSADKETQFF.

The chain links TRBV14 to TRBJ2-5; 7 nucleotides line up with TRBD2. Per germline, CDR1 SGHDN and CDR2 FVKESK. V lost 4 bases to trimming and J lost 7 bases; unmatched junction nucleotides: 0. The CDR3 contains 11 residues. This CDR3 is CASSPGGTQYF. In DNA, the CDR3 is TGTGCCAGCAGCCCGGGGGGGACCCAGTACTTC.

This clonotype was seen only a few times. A much larger clone lies one base from this, so it may be a read error. The rearrangement links TRBV5-4 to TRBJ1-1; D is unresolved. The ends were cut back, 7 bases at V and 3 bases at J, with 25 bases in the middle. The CDR3 runs to 17 residues. Germline CDR1 and CDR2: SGHNT and YYREEE (reference sequence). The CDR3 DNA is TGTGCCAGCGGCTCCCCAATCAGTGGACTGGTGGACACTGAAGCTTTCTTT. It specifies CASGSPISGLVDTEAFF.

This clonotype was seen repeatedly, ten times or more. This chain links TRBV20-1 with TRBJ1-2, with D perhaps matching TRBD1 (5 bases). The CDR3 is 15 amino acids. Germline V gene data show CDR1 as DFQATT and CDR2 as SNEGSKA (reference sequence). The germline V and J ends were trimmed by 2 bases and 7 bases, with 20 bases remaining between them. CDR3 sequence reads: CSARPLGDFYGGYTF. CDR3 nucleotide sequence: TGCAGTGCTAGACCCCTGGGGGATTTCTATGGTGGCTACACCTTC.

On this clonotype itself: A much larger clone lies a single base off, so this may be a read error. This chain joins TRBV7-8 and TRBJ1-4; no clear D. The CDR3 spans 13 residues. Trimming removed 5 bases from V and 8 bases from J, with 12 bases in between. CDR1 is SGHVS, CDR2 FQNEAQ, per germline. CDR3 sequence (DNA): TGTGCCAGCAGCCAAGTGGTCGACGAAAAACTGTTTTTT. Protein sequence: CASSQVVDEKLFF.

There are many counts of this clonotype. The V call is TRBV28, the J call TRBJ1-4; D uncertain. The V end was cut by 5 bases, the J end by 6 bases, with 13 bases between. This CDR3 comprises 14 residues. From germline, CDR1 is MDHEN and CDR2 SYDVKM. DNA for the CDR3: TGTGCCAGCAGTCCGTTGAGGGCGCATGAAAAACTGTTTTTT. Amino acid sequence: CASSPLRAHEKLFF.

This clonotype has a count of ten or more. This chain joins TRBV6-1 and TRBJ2-3; TRBD2 matches 10 bases. Germline loops: CDR1 MNHNS, CDR2 SASEGT. The ends lost 2 bases at V and 2 bases at J; junction bases unmatched: 19. CDR3 length equals 21 residues. The CDR3 protein is CASSEQPTILSGRAPTDTQYF. The CDR3 bases are TGTGCCAGCAGTGAACAGCCCACAATATTAAGCGGGAGGGCCCCCACAGATACGCAGTATTTT.

This clonotype was detected many times. The chain recombines TRBV7-9 with TRBJ2-1; 7 nucleotides align to TRBD2. The CDR3 covers 16 residues. Germline V CDR1 and CDR2: SEHNR, FQNEAQ (reference sequence). V dropped 5 bases and J dropped 4; count of bases not matched to a gene: 11. CDR3 nucleotide sequence: TGTGCCAGCAGCAACGGGAGGTCTCAGCGATACAATGAGCAGTTCTTC. Protein: CASSNGRSQRYNEQFF.